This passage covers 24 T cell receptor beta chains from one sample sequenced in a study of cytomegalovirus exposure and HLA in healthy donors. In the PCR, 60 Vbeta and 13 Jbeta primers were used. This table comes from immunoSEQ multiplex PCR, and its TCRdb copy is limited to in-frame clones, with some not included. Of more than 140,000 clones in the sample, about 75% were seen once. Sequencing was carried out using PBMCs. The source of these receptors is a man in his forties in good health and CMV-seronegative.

The CDR3 DNA reads TGTGCCATCAGCAACACCAGGACAGGGATGAACACCGGGGAGCTGTTTTTT. This encodes CAISNTRTGMNTGELFF. The chain carries TRBV10-3 and TRBJ2-2; 8 bases align to TRBD1. CDR3 length: 17 amino acids. With V trimmed by 6 bases and J by 1 base, 10 bases remained unmatched. The germline gives CDR1 ENHRY, CDR2 SYGVKD.

The CDR3 sequence: CASKVSTGSATTNEKLFF. In nucleotides, the CDR3 is TGTGCCAGCAAAGTTTCGACAGGGTCGGCTACAACTAATGAAAAACTGTTTTTT. The chain uses TRBV6-4 and TRBJ1-4; 7 bases map to TRBD1. This CDR3 has 18 residues. The V segment lost 7 bases and the J segment 0 bases; nucleotides outside the gene matches: 14. Per the germline V gene, CDR1 is MRHNA and CDR2 is SNTAGT.

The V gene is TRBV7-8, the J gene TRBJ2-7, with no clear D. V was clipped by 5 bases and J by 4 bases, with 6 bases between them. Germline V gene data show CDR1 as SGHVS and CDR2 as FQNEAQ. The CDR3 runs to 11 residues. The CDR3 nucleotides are TGTGCCAGCAGCCCAGGTTACGAGCAGTACTTC. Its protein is CASSPGYEQYF.

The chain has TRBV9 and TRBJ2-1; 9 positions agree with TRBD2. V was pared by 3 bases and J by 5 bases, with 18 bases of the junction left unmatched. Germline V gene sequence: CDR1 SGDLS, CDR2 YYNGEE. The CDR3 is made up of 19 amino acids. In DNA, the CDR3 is TGTGCCAGCAGCGCTACCCTGTATAGCGGGGGTGGCAAAGACAATGAGCAGTTCTTC. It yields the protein CASSATLYSGGGKDNEQFF.

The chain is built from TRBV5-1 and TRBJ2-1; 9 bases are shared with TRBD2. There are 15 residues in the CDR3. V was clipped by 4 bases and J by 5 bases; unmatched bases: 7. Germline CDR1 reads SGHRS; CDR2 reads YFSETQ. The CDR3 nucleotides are TGCGCCAGCAGCGCGGGGGGGACAGTCCACAATGAGCAGTTCTTC. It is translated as CASSAGGTVHNEQFF.

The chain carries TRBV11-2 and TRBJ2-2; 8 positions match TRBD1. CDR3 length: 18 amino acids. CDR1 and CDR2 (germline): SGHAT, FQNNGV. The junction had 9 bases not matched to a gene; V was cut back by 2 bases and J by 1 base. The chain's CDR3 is CASSLQGWGTGNTGELFF. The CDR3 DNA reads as TGTGCCAGCAGCTTACAAGGATGGGGGACAGGGAACACCGGGGAGCTGTTTTTT.

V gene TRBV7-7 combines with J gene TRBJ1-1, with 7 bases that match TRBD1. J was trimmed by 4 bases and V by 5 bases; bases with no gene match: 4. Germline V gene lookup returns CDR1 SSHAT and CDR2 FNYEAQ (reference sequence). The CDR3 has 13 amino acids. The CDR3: CASSRGQSTEAFF. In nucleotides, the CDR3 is TGTGCCAGCAGCCGGGGACAGTCCACTGAAGCTTTCTTT.

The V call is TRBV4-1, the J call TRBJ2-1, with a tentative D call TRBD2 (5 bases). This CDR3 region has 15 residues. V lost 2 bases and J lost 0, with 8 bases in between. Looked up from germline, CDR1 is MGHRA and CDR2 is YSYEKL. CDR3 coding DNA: TGCGCCAGCAGCCAATTAGGGAGCTCCTACAATGAGCAGTTCTTC. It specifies CASSQLGSSYNEQFF.

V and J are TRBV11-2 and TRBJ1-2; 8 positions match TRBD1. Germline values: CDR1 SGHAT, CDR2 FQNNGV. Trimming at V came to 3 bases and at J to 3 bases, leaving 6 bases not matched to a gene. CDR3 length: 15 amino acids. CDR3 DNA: TGTGCCAGCAGCTTGTCGGGACAGGAGTACTATGGCTACACCTTC. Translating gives CASSLSGQEYYGYTF.

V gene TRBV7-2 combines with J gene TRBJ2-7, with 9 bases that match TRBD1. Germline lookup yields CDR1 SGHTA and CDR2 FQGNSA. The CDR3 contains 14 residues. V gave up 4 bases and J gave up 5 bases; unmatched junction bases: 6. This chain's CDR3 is CASSYRTGENEQYF. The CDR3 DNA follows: TGTGCCAGCAGCTATAGGACAGGGGAGAACGAGCAGTACTTC.

The CDR3 protein is CASSSYLTGPMVNQPQHF. The CDR3, as DNA: TGTGCCAGCAGCTCTTACTTGACAGGGCCTATGGTCAATCAGCCCCAGCATTTT. The V and J genes are TRBV7-9 and TRBJ1-5; 7 nucleotides align to TRBD1. The CDR3 sequence is 18 residues long. The V segment lost 4 bases and the J segment 3 bases; nucleotides outside the gene matches: 15. Germline V gives CDR1 SEHNR, CDR2 FQNEAQ (reference sequence).

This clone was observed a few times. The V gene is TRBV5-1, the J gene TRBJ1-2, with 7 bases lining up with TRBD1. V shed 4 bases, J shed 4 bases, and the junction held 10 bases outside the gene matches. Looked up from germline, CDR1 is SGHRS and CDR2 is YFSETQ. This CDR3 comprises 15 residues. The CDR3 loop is CASSPRDSWSYGYTF. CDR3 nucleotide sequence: TGCGCCAGCAGCCCCCGGGACAGTTGGTCCTATGGCTACACCTTC.

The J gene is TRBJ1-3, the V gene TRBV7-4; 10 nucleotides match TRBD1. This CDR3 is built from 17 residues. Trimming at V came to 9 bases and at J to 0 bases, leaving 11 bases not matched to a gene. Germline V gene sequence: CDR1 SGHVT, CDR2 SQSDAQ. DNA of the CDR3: TGTGCCAGGGTGGACAGGGGGTCCGATAGCTCTGGAAACACCATATATTTT. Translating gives CARVDRGSDSSGNTIYF.

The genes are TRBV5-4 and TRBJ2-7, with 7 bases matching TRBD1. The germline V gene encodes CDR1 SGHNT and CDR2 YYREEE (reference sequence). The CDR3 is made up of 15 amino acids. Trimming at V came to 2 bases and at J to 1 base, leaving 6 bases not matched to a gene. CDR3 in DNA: TGTGCCAGCAGCTTCCCGGGACAGAGATCCTACGAGCAGTACTTC. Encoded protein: CASSFPGQRSYEQYF.

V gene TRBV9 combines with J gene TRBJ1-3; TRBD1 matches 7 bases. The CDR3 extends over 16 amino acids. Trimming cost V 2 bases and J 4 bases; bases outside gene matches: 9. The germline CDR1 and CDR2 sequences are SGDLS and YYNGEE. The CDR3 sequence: CASSVRDSQPGNTIYF. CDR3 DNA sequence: TGTGCCAGCAGCGTCCGGGACAGCCAACCGGGAAACACCATATATTTT.

CDR3 in amino acids: CASSQDFNSGEWEQYF. The DNA of the CDR3 is TGCGCCAGCAGCCAAGATTTCAATTCAGGGGAATGGGAGCAGTACTTC. This chain connects TRBV4-3 to TRBJ2-5; D perhaps matches TRBD1 (6 bases). The CDR3 covers 16 residues. CDR1 LGHNA and CDR2 YSLEER come from the germline V gene. The V end was cut by 0 bases, the J end by 11 bases, with 22 bases between.

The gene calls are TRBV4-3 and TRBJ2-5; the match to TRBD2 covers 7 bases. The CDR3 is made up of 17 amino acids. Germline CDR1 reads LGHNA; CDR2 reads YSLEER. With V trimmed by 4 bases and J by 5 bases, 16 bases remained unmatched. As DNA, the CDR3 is TGCGCCAGCAGCCCCACGGTGTTAGCGGGCGGCGGGGAGACCCAGTACTTC. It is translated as CASSPTVLAGGGETQYF.

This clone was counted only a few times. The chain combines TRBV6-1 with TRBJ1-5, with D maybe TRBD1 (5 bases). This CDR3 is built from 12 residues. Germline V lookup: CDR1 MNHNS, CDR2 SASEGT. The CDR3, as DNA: TGTGCAGCCAGGGAGGTCAATCAGCCCCAGCATTTT. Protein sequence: CAAREVNQPQHF.

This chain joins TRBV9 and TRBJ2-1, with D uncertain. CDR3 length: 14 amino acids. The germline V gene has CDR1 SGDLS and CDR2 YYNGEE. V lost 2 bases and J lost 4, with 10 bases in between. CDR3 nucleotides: TGTGCCAGCAGCGTGGGCAGCCTATACAATGAGCAGTTCTTC. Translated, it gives CASSVGSLYNEQFF.

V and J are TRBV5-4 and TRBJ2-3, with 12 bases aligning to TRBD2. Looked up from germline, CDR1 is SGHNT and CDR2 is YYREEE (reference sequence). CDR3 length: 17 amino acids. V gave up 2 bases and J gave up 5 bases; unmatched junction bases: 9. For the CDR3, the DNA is TGTGCCAGCAGCTTAAGACTAGCGGGGGACACGGGAGATACGCAGTATTTT. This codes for CASSLRLAGDTGDTQYF.

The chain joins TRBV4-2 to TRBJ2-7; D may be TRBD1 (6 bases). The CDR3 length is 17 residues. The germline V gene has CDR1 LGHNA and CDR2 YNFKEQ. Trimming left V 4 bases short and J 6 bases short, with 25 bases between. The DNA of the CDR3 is TGTGCCAGCAGCCGCAACCCCCCCGGACAGAGTTCGGGCGAGCAGTACTTC. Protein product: CASSRNPPGQSSGEQYF.

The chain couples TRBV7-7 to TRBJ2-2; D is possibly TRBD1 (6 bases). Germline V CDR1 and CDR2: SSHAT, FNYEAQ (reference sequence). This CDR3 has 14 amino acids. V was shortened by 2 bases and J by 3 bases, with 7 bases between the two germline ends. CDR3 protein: CASSLRTDTGELFF. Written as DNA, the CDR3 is TGTGCCAGCAGCTTACGGACAGACACCGGGGAGCTGTTTTTT.

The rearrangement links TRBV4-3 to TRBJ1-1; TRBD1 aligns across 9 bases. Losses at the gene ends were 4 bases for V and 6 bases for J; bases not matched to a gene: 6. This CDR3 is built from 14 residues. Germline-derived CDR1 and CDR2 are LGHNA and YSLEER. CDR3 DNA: TGCGCCAGCAGCCCTAGACAGGGGGTGGCTGAAGCTTTCTTT. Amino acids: CASSPRQGVAEAFF.

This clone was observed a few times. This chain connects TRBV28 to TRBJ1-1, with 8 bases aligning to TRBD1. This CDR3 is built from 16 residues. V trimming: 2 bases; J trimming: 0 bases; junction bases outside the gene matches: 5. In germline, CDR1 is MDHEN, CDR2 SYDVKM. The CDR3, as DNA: TGTGCCAGCAGTTTAACAGGGGGGACTATGAACACTGAAGCTTTCTTT. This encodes CASSLTGGTMNTEAFF.